Shown below are 3 T cell receptor beta chains from a single sample sequenced in a study of T-cell reconstitution after alpha-beta-depleted transplantation in children (dated by TCRdb to about 2016). Libraries were made using PCR. Data came from an Illumina HiSeq 2500. TCR libraries were prepared with molecular barcoding, using unique molecular identifiers to normalize TCRbeta repertoire quantification. TCRdb reran the public reads through fastp at Q25 and MiXCR, keeping productive beta chains. When rows share a CDR3 protein, they turn into one entry using the most common DNA and genes. The table for this sample lists about 1,000,000 distinct CDR3 sequences; about 31% of them were counted only once. The ten most abundant clones make up about 28% of the sample. What the treatment or condition label conveys for this sample: allogeneic hematopoietic cell transplantation with graft depleted of TCRalphabeta T cells and CD19 B cells.

The sequences come from PBMCs, mostly from graft donor cells, collected 360 days after TCRalphabeta/CD19-depleted stem cell transplant. Source of these receptors: a boy in the first two years of life who had a stem cell transplant for SCID, so the T cells may come from the graft donor.

This clonotype has just a few counts. The rearrangement uses TRBV28 and TRBJ2-1; tentative D call: TRBD1 (5 bases). The ends were cut back, 3 bases at V and 7 bases at J, with 13 bases in the middle. CDR1 is MDHEN, CDR2 SYDVKM, per germline. This CDR3 is built from 14 residues. The CDR3: CASSFGRARNEQFF. The CDR3 nucleotides are TGTGCCAGCAGTTTCGGCAGGGCCCGGAATGAGCAGTTCTTC.

There are many counts of this clonotype. This rearrangement joins TRBV20-1 to TRBJ2-2; possible D gene TRBD1, 6 bases. The CDR3 sequence is 12 residues long. V was trimmed by 6 bases and J by 5 bases, leaving 10 bases between them. The germline CDR1 and CDR2 sequences are DFQATT and SNEGSKA (reference sequence). The CDR3 bases are TGCAGTGCCCACAGGGAGACCGGGGAGCTGTTTTTT. Translated: CSAHRETGELFF.

This clonotype appeared a few times. The V call is TRBV20-1, the J call TRBJ2-5, with 7 positions matching TRBD1. V was clipped by 3 bases and J by 6 bases; unmatched bases: 4. Looked up from germline, CDR1 is DFQATT and CDR2 is SNEGSKA (reference sequence). There are 12 residues in the CDR3. The CDR3 reads CSASNRGKTQYF. In DNA form, the CDR3 reads TGCAGTGCTAGTAACAGGGGAAAGACCCAGTACTTC.